What follows are 20 T cell receptor beta chains derived from one specimen sequenced in a study of lymphopenia after photon versus proton radiotherapy. The data were produced by immunoSEQ multiplex PCR, yet TCRdb's version contains in-frame clones alone and is incomplete. The repertoire has approximately 65,000 clones, roughly 88% of them found once; the top ten carry 2.5% to 3%. This specimen was peripheral blood, taken from a patient treated with photon-based radiotherapy. All receptors derive from a woman aged 70-85 years with pancreatic cancer.

The chain combines TRBV28 with TRBJ1-2; TRBD1 matches at 10 bases. CDR1 is MDHEN and CDR2 is SYDVKM in the germline V gene. The CDR3 length is 13 residues. V gave up 4 bases and J gave up 8 bases; unmatched junction bases: 4. The CDR3 bases are TGTGCCAGCAGTTCGGGACAGGGGCGCGGCTACACCTTC. It is translated as CASSSGQGRGYTF.

DNA for the CDR3: TGTGCCACCGCCTACAGGGGCTTGAACACTGAAGCTTTCTTT. Its translation is CATAYRGLNTEAFF. The chain links TRBV6-1 to TRBJ1-1; the match to TRBD1 covers 7 bases. Germline CDR1 reads MNHNS; CDR2 reads SASEGT. This CDR3 comprises 14 residues. V dropped 10 bases and J dropped 0; count of bases not matched to a gene: 8.

J is TRBJ2-1 and V is TRBV7-3; TRBD2 agrees at 8 bases. Germline V gives CDR1 SGHTA, CDR2 FQGTGA. Trimming removed 4 bases from V and 11 bases from J; junction bases left unmatched: 10. There are 14 residues in the CDR3. The CDR3 nucleotides read TGTGCCAGCAGCTCAGGGCAAAGCGGGAGCAAGCAGTTCTTC. Protein sequence: CASSSGQSGSKQFF.

This chain joins TRBV23-1 and TRBJ2-5, with D possibly matching TRBD1 (7 bases). TRBV23-1 is known as an ORF, though its function is uncertain. This CDR3 is 17 amino acids long. V lost 7 bases to trimming and J lost 0 bases, with 21 bases between them. The DNA of the CDR3 is TGCGCCAGCATTCTCAGAGAGACAGGGAGGTACCAAGAGACCCAGTACTTC. It translates to CASILRETGRYQETQYF.

The CDR3 coding sequence is TGCGCCAGCAGGGCCGGACGATATCATGCCTCCTACGAGCAGTACTTC. Protein: CASRAGRYHASYEQYF. V and J are TRBV10-1 and TRBJ2-7; unclear D gene. The CDR3 is made up of 16 amino acids. Germline V lookup: CDR1 WNHNN, CDR2 SYGVQD (reference sequence). V was clipped by 6 bases and J by 0 bases, with 18 bases between them.

J is TRBJ1-5 and V is TRBV7-8; D is undetermined. Trimming removed 1 base at V and 3 bases at J, with 16 bases between. Germline-derived CDR1 and CDR2 are SGHVS and FQNEAQ. The length of the CDR3 is 17 residues. CDR3 region: CASSLGGVVDLNQPQHF. The CDR3 DNA follows: TGTGCCAGCAGCTTAGGAGGAGTAGTGGACCTCAATCAGCCCCAGCATTTT. Filled out from reference TRBV7-8 and TRBJ1-5, the complete variable domain reads GAGVSQSPRYKVAKRGQDVALRCDPISGHVSLFWYQQALGQGPEFLTYFQNEAQLDKSGLPSDRFFAERPEGSVSTLKIQRTQQEDSAVYLCASSLGGVVDLNQPQHFGDGTRLSIL.

The gene calls are TRBV19 and TRBJ2-2, with D maybe TRBD1 (5 bases). V lost 3 bases, J lost 4 bases, and 12 bases lay in between. The CDR3 has 15 residues. CDR1 and CDR2 from the germline V gene are LNHDA and SQIVND (reference sequence). CDR3 bases: TGTGCCAGTAGTATGAGGCAAGACAGCACCGGGGAGCTGTTTTTT. This gives the protein CASSMRQDSTGELFF.

In DNA form, the CDR3 reads TGTGCCAGCAGCTTAGGGGACATGATTTTGAACACTGAAGCTTTCTTT. Translation: CASSLGDMILNTEAFF. The V and J genes are TRBV7-6 and TRBJ1-1; possible D gene TRBD1, 6 bases. Trimming took off 1 base at V and 0 bases at J, with 12 bases between the two ends. This CDR3 has 16 amino acids. Germline V gene lookup returns CDR1 SGHVS and CDR2 FNYEAQ.

The chain joins TRBV9 to TRBJ2-7; tentative D call: TRBD1 (6 bases). Germline CDR1 is SGDLS and CDR2 is YYNGEE. The CDR3 length is 14 residues. The V end lost 4 bases, the J end lost 3 bases, and 14 bases lay between the germline ends. The CDR3 loop reads CASSTNPTGYEQYF. CDR3 nucleotide sequence: TGTGCCAGCAGCACAAATCCGACAGGCTACGAGCAGTACTTC. The variable domain in full, completed from reference TRBV9 and TRBJ2-7, reads DSGVTQTPKHLITATGQRVTLRCSPRSGDLSVYWYQQSLDQGLQFLIQYYNGEERAKGNILERFSAQQFPDLHSELNLSSLELGDSALYFCASSTNPTGYEQYFGPGTRLTVT.

The chain uses TRBV6-5 and TRBJ2-1, with 13 bases matching TRBD2. This CDR3 is 16 amino acids long. Germline loops: CDR1 MNHEY, CDR2 SVGAGI. The V segment lost 0 bases and the J segment 7 bases; nucleotides outside the gene matches: 3. CDR3 sequence reads: CASSYSLAGGPNEQFF. The CDR3, as DNA: TGTGCCAGCAGTTACTCACTAGCGGGAGGGCCGAATGAGCAGTTCTTC.

The chain recombines TRBV7-8 with TRBJ2-1; TRBD2 agrees at 10 bases. The CDR3 length is 16 residues. The V gene's germline CDR1 is SGHVS and CDR2 FQNEAQ. V lost 1 base and J lost 5; bases outside the gene matches: 5. The CDR3 sequence is CASSLGLAGVHNEQFF. CDR3 in DNA: TGTGCCAGCAGCTTAGGTCTAGCGGGAGTACACAATGAGCAGTTCTTC.

This chain uses TRBV2 with TRBJ1-1; D remains ambiguous. V shed 4 bases and J shed 4 bases, with 10 bases lying between them. The CDR3 covers 13 residues. CDR1 is SNHLY, CDR2 FYNNEI, per germline. CDR3 protein: CASSGSAGTEAFF. The CDR3 DNA reads as TGTGCCAGCAGTGGATCAGCTGGCACTGAAGCTTTCTTT.

The chain links TRBV6-1 to TRBJ1-6; no reliable D call. Deletions cut 7 bases from V and 1 base from J, with 8 bases between. The length of the CDR3 is 14 residues. CDR1 and CDR2 (germline): MNHNS, SASEGT. The CDR3 sequence: CASKEGSYNSPLHF. The CDR3 nucleotides read TGTGCCAGCAAGGAAGGGTCCTATAATTCACCCCTCCACTTT.

The V gene is TRBV11-1, the J gene TRBJ2-2; perhaps D is TRBD1 or TRBD2 (5 bases each). Germline CDR1 SGHAT, CDR2 FQDESV (reference sequence). V lost 5 bases to trimming and J lost 0 bases, with 16 bases between them. The CDR3 is 17 amino acids. CDR3 residues: CASSLSPGTANTGELFF. The CDR3, as DNA: TGTGCCAGCAGCCTATCTCCCGGGACCGCGAACACCGGGGAGCTGTTTTTT.

This chain uses TRBV7-6 with TRBJ1-5, with TRBD1 as a possible D gene (5 bases). Per the germline V gene, CDR1 is SGHVS and CDR2 is FNYEAQ. The CDR3 is 16 amino acids. The V end was cut by 5 bases, the J end by 2 bases, with 16 bases between. The CDR3 loop is CASSPSTGSGNQPQHF. In nucleotides, the CDR3 is TGTGCCAGCAGCCCTTCTACAGGTAGTGGCAATCAGCCCCAGCATTTT.

The rearrangement uses TRBV4-1 and TRBJ1-2; no firm D call. From germline, CDR1 is MGHRA and CDR2 YSYEKL. Trimming removed 2 bases from V and 8 bases from J, with 9 bases in between. This CDR3 has 12 amino acids. In DNA, the CDR3 is TGCGCCAGCAGCCAATCTTACGGGGGCTACACCTTC. Protein: CASSQSYGGYTF.

The rearrangement links TRBV6-1 to TRBJ2-2, with a tentative D call TRBD2 (5 bases). Germline V CDR1 and CDR2: MNHNS, SASEGT. This CDR3 comprises 14 residues. Trimming took 0 bases from V and 9 from J, leaving 11 bases between them. The CDR3 protein is CASSEASLARELFF. CDR3 bases: TGTGCCAGCAGTGAAGCGTCGCTAGCCCGGGAGCTGTTTTTT.

The chain joins TRBV5-6 to TRBJ1-3; D gene uncertain. The CDR3 runs to 17 residues. CDR1 and CDR2 from the germline V gene are SGHDT and YYEEEE. Deletions cut 2 bases from V and 0 bases from J, with 15 bases between. The CDR3 here is CASSLFSTGPSGNTIYF. As DNA, the CDR3 is TGTGCCAGCAGCTTATTTAGTACCGGTCCCTCTGGAAACACCATATATTTT.

In its sample, this clone was seen a few times. In DNA form, the CDR3 reads TGTGCCAGCAGCTTGGCCACAGGTTTTCTTGTGACCGGGGAGCTGTTTTTT. It specifies CASSLATGFLVTGELFF. The J gene is TRBJ2-2, the V gene TRBV5-6, with a weak D call TRBD1 (5 bases). This CDR3 is built from 17 residues. Trimming shortened V by 0 bases and J by 5 bases, and 17 bases separated the two germline ends. The germline gives CDR1 SGHDT, CDR2 YYEEEE.

The V gene is TRBV2, the J gene TRBJ1-2; no clear D. From germline, CDR1 is SNHLY and CDR2 FYNNEI. This CDR3 has 14 amino acids. V was trimmed by 4 bases and J by 4 bases, leaving 13 bases between them. DNA of the CDR3: TGTGCCAGCAGTGTGGAGGGTACGGGCTATGGCTACACCTTC. Translating gives CASSVEGTGYGYTF.